This T cell receptor (beta chain) derives from a study of CD8+ T cells in alopecia areata. On the study more broadly: Severity among treated patients was scored by the percentage of scalp area affected. Regarding the study as a whole: Lesional scalp, especially alopecia totalis/universalis, showed higher clonality than normal scalp. The study found tofacitinib significantly decreased scalp clonality and expanded CD8+ clones among the top 100.

A remark on this clone: Its cognate antigen is unknown.

As the sequencing template, cDNA was produced by extracting RNA and reverse transcribing it. Assay: immunoSEQ multiplex PCR; the TCRdb copy retains only in-frame clones and omits some. The sample records approximately 160,000 clones, less than 70% being singletons. Treatment here: oral pan-JAK inhibitor, 5-10 mg twice daily. Germline V gives CDR1 GTSNPN, CDR2 SVGIG (reference sequence). This CDR3 region has 12 residues. V was clipped by 7 bases and J by 4 bases, with 10 bases between them. The clonotype comes from a human donor with alopecia areata. The chain recombines TRBV30 with TRBJ1-4; D is ambiguous. Source: CD4+ T cells sorted from blood, taken at week 24, from a patient treated with tofacitinib. The CDR3: CASGRVNEKLFF. Here the CDR3 DNA reads TGTGCCTCTGGTCGGGTTAATGAAAAACTGTTTTTT.